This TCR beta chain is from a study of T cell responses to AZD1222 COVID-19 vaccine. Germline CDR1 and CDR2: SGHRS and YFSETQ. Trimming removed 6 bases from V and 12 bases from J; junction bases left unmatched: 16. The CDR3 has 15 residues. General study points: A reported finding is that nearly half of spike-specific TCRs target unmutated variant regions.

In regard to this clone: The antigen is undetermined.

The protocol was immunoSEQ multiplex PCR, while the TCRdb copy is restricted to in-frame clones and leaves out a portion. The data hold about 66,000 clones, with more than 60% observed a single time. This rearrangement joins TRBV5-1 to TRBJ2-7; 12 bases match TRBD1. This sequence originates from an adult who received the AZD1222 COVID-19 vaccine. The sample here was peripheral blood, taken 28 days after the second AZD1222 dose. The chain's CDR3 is CASKGTGGDTQLWYF. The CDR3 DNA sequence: TGCGCCAGCAAGGGGACAGGGGGCGACACTCAGTTATGGTACTTC.